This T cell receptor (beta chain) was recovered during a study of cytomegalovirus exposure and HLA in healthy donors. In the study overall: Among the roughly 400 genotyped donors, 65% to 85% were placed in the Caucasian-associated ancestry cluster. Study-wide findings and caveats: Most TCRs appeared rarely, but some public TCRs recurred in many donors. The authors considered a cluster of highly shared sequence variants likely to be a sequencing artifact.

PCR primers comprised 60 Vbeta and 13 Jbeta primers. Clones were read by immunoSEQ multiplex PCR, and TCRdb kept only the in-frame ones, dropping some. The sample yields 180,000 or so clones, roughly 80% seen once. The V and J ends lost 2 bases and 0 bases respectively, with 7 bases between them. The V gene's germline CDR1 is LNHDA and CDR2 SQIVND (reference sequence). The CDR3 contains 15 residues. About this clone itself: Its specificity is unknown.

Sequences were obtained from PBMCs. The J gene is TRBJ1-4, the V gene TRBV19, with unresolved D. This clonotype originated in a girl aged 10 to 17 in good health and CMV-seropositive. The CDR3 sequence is CASSILATTNEKLFF. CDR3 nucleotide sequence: TGTGCCAGTAGTATATTGGCAACAACTAATGAAAAACTGTTTTTT.